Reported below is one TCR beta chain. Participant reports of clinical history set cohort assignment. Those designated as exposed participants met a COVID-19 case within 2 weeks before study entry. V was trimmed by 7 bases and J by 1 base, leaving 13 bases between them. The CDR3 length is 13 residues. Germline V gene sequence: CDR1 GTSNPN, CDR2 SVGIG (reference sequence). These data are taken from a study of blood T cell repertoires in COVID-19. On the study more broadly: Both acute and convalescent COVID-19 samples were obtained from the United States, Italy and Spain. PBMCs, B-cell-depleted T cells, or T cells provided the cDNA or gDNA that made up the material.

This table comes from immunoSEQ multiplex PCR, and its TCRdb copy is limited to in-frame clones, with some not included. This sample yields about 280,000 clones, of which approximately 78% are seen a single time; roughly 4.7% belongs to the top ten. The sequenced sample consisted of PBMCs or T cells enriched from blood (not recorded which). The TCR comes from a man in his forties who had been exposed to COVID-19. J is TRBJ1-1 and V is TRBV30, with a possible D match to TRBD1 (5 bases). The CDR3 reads CALTWGGNTEAFF. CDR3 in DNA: TGTGCCTTGACATGGGGGGGGAACACTGAAGCTTTCTTT. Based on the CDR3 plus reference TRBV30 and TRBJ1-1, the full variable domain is SQTIHQWPATLVQPVGSPLSLECTVEGTSNPNLYWYRQAAGRGLQLLFYSVGIGQISSEVPQNLSASRPQDRQFILSSKKLLLSDSGFYLCALTWGGNTEAFFGQGTRLTVV.